One sample yielded the 4 T cell receptor beta chains listed below, sequenced in a study of cytomegalovirus exposure and HLA in healthy donors. TCRdb's table, derived via immunoSEQ multiplex PCR, lists solely in-frame clones and lacks some. The repertoire consists of about 130,000 clones, with 75% to 90% occurring once and the leading ten covering about 9.9%. The specimen sequenced was PBMCs. These receptors were collected from a woman aged 18 to 35 in good health and CMV-seropositive.

The V call is TRBV9, the J call TRBJ2-1; tentatively, D is TRBD2 (5 bases). The V gene lost 3 bases and the J gene lost 10 bases, with 11 bases spanning the gap. The CDR3 contains 12 residues. The germline V gene has CDR1 SGDLS and CDR2 YYNGEE. The CDR3 loop is CASSEGLAEQFF. CDR3 sequence (DNA): TGTGCCAGCAGCGAAGGACTTGCCGAGCAGTTCTTC.

The chain recombines TRBV11-2 with TRBJ2-3; possible D gene TRBD2, 6 bases. The V gene's germline CDR1 is SGHAT and CDR2 FQNNGV. CDR3 length: 15 residues. The V end lost 2 bases, the J end lost 2 bases, and 11 bases lay between the germline ends. CDR3 in amino acids: CASSLRLEPTDTQYF. The CDR3 DNA reads TGTGCCAGCAGCTTAAGACTAGAGCCCACAGATACGCAGTATTTT.

This chain connects TRBV5-4 to TRBJ1-1, with D possibly being TRBD1 (5 bases). Deletions cut 5 bases from V and 1 base from J, with 9 bases between. The CDR3 is 13 amino acids. Germline V gene lookup returns CDR1 SGHNT and CDR2 YYREEE (reference sequence). The CDR3 DNA reads TGTGCCAGCAGTTTTACAGGGAACACTGAAGCTTTCTTT. Protein sequence: CASSFTGNTEAFF.

V usage is TRBV6-6 and J usage is TRBJ1-5, with D possibly matching TRBD1 (5 bases). Germline V lookup: CDR1 MNHNY, CDR2 SVGAGI (reference sequence). The CDR3 extends over 12 amino acids. The V gene lost 8 bases and the J gene lost 7 bases, with 12 bases spanning the gap. The CDR3 coding sequence is TGTGCCAGCTGGGGCGGCGACCAGCCCCAGCATTTT. Its translation: CASWGGDQPQHF.